The text below deals with one TCR beta chain. Its antigen is as yet unknown. Replicate sorted-subset PCRs were loaded with 150 to 250 ng DNA, about 28,000 T cell genomes. The data were produced by immunoSEQ multiplex PCR, yet TCRdb's version contains in-frame clones alone and is incomplete. The sample carries under 2,500,000 clones, around 95% recorded once. A split of CD4+ cells into CD45RA+ naive and CD45RA-negative memory subsets was performed. This CDR3 comprises 15 residues. V was cut by 2 bases and J by 2 bases, with 13 bases left in between. Germline assignment: CDR1 SGHRS and CDR2 YFSETQ. This record comes from a study of shared clonotypes between healthy human individuals. For the study at large: Per-donor plates numbered three CD4 naive, three CD4 memory, two CD8 naive and one CD8 memory.

General observations from the study: Limited genetic and exposure-history diversity came from having few donors.

Sequenced input: naive CD4+ T cells sorted from blood. Subset of the sample: CD45RA+ positively selected. The chain joins TRBV5-1 to TRBJ2-5, with TRBD1 as a possible D gene (5 bases). This TCR was sampled from a young man in good health. The CDR3 nucleotides are TGCGCCAGCAGCTTAGGCAGGACACTTCAAGAGACCCAGTACTTC. This encodes CASSLGRTLQETQYF.